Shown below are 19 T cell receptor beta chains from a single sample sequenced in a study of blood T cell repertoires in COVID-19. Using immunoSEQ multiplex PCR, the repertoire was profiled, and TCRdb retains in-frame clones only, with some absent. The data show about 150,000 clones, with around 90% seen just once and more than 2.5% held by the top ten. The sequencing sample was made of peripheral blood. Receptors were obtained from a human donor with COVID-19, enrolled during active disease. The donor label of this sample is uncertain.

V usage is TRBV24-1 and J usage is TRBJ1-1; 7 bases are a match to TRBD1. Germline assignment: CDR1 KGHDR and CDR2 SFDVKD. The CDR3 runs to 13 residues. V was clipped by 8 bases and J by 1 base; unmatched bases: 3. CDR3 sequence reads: CATTDRSNTEAFF. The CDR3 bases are TGTGCCACCACGGACAGGTCGAACACTGAAGCTTTCTTT.

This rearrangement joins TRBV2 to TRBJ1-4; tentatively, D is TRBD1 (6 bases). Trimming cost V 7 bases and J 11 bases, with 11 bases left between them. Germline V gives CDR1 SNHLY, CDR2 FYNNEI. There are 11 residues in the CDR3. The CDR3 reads CASTEGVKLFF. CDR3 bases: TGTGCCAGCACCGAGGGGGTGAAACTGTTTTTT.

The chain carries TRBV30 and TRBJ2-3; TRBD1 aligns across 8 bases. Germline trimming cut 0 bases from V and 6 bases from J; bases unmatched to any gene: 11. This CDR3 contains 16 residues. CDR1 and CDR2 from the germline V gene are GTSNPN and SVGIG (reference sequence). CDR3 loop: CAWSVLGTGRPDTQYF. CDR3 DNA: TGTGCCTGGAGTGTACTCGGGACAGGACGACCTGATACGCAGTATTTT.

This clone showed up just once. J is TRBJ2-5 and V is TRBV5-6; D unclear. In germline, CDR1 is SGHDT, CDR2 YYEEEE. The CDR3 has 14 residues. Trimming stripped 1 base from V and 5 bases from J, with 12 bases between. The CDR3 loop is CASSLSGLLETQYF. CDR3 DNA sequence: TGTGCCAGCAGCTTGTCTGGCCTGTTGGAGACCCAGTACTTC.

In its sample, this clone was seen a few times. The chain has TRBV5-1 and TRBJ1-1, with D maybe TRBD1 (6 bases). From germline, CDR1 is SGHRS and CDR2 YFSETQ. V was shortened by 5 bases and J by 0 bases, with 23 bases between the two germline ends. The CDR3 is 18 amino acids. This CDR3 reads CASSSARDIALMNTEAFF. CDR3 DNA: TGCGCCAGCAGTTCAGCTCGGGACATCGCCTTAATGAACACTGAAGCTTTCTTT.

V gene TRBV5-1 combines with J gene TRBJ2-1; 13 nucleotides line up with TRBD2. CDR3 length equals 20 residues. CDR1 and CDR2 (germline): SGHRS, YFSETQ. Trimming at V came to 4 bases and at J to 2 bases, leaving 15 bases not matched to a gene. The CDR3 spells CASSGTGQLAGGPPYNEQFF. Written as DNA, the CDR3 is TGCGCCAGCAGCGGAACAGGGCAACTAGCGGGGGGGCCTCCCTACAATGAGCAGTTCTTC.

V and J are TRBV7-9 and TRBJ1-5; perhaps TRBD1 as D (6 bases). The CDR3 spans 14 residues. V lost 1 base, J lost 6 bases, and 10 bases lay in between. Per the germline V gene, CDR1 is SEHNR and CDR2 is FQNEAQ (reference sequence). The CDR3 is CASSLDRAGQPQHF. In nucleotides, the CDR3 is TGTGCCAGCAGCTTAGACAGGGCAGGTCAGCCCCAGCATTTT.

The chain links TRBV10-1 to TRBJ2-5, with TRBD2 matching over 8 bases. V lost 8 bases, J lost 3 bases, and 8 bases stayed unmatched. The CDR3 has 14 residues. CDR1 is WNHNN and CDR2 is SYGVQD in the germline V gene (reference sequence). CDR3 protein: CASLRAGVKETQYF. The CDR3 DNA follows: TGCGCCAGCCTACGAGCGGGAGTAAAAGAGACCCAGTACTTC.

This chain's CDR3 is CASSWGLFNPNNEQFF. The DNA of the CDR3 is TGTGCCAGCAGCTGGGGACTTTTTAACCCTAACAATGAGCAGTTCTTC. The rearrangement joins TRBV6-6 to TRBJ2-1; TRBD2 is a possible D gene (6 bases). Per germline, CDR1 MNHNY and CDR2 SVGAGI (reference sequence). Trimming pared 6 bases from V and 5 bases from J, leaving 20 bases between. This CDR3 contains 16 residues.

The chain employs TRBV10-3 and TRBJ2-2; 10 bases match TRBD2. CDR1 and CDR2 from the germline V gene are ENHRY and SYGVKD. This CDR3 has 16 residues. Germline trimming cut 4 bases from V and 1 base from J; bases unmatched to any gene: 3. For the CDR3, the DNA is TGTGCCATCAGTGGGTCTAGCGGGGGGAACACCGGGGAGCTGTTTTTT. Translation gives CAISGSSGGNTGELFF.

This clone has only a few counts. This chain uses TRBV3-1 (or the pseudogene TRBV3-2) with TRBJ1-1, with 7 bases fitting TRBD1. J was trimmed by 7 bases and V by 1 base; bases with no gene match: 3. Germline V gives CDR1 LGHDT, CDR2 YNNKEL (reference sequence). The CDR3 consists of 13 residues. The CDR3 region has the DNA TGTGCCAGCAGCCAAGCCCGGGACAGTGAAGCTTTCTTT. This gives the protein CASSQARDSEAFF.

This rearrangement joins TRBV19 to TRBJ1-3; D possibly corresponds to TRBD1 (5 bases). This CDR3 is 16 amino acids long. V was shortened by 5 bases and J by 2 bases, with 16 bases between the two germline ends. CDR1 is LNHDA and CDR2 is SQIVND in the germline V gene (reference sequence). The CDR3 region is CASSETQGGPGNTIYF. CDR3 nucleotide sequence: TGTGCCAGTAGTGAGACCCAGGGAGGCCCTGGAAACACCATATATTTT. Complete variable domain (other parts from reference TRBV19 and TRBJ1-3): DGGITQSPKYLFRKEGQNVTLSCEQNLNHDAMYWYRQDPGQGLRLIYYSQIVNDFQKGDIAEGYSVSREKKESFPLTVTSAQKNPTAFYLCASSETQGGPGNTIYFGEGSWLTVV.

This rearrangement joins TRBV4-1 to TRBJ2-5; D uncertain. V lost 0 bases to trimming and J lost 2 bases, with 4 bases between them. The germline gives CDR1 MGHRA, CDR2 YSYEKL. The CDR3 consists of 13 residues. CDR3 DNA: TGCGCCAGCAGCCAAGACAGTCAAGAGACCCAGTACTTC. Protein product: CASSQDSQETQYF.

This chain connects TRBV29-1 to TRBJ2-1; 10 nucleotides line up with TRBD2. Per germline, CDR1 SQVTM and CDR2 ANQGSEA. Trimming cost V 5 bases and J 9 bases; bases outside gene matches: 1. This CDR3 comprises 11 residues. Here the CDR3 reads CSVRLAGEQFF. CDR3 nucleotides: TGCAGCGTTCGACTAGCGGGTGAGCAGTTCTTC.

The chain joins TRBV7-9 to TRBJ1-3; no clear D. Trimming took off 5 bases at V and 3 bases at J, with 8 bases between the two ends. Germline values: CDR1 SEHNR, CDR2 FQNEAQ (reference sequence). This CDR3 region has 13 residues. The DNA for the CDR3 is TGTGCCAGCAGCACGACAAGTGGAAACACCATATATTTT. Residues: CASSTTSGNTIYF.

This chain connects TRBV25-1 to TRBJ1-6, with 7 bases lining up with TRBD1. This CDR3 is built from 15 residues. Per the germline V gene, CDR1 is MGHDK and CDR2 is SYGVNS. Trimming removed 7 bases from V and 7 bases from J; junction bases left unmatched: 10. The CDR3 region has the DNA TGTGCCAGCACCCCACGACAGGGTGGGAATTCACCCCTCCACTTT. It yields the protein CASTPRQGGNSPLHF. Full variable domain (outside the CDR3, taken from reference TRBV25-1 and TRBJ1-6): EADIYQTPRYLVIGTGKKITLECSQTMGHDKMYWYQQDPGMELHLIHYSYGVNSTEKGDLSSESTVSRIRTEHFPLTLESARPSHTSQYLCASTPRQGGNSPLHFGNGTRLTVT.

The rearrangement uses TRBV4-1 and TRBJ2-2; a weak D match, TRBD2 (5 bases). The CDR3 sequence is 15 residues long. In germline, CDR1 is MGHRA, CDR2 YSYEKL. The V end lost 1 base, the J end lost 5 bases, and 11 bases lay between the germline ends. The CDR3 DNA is TGCGCCAGCAGCCAAGGTCTTAGGGAGACCGGGGAGCTGTTTTTT. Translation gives CASSQGLRETGELFF.

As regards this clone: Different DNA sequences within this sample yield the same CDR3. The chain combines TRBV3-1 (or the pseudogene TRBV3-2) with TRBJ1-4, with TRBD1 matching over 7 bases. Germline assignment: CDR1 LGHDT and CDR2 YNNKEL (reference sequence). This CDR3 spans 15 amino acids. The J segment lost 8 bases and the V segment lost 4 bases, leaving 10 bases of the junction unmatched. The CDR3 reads CASSPRQGLREKLFF. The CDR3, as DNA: TGTGCCAGCAGCCCTCGACAGGGCCTTCGGGAAAAACTGTTTTTT.

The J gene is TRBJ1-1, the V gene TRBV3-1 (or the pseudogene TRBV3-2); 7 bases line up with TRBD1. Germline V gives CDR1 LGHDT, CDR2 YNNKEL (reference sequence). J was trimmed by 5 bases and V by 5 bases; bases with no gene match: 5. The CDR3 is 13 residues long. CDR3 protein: CASSKGGFTEAFF. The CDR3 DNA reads TGTGCCAGCAGCAAAGGGGGCTTTACTGAAGCTTTCTTT.